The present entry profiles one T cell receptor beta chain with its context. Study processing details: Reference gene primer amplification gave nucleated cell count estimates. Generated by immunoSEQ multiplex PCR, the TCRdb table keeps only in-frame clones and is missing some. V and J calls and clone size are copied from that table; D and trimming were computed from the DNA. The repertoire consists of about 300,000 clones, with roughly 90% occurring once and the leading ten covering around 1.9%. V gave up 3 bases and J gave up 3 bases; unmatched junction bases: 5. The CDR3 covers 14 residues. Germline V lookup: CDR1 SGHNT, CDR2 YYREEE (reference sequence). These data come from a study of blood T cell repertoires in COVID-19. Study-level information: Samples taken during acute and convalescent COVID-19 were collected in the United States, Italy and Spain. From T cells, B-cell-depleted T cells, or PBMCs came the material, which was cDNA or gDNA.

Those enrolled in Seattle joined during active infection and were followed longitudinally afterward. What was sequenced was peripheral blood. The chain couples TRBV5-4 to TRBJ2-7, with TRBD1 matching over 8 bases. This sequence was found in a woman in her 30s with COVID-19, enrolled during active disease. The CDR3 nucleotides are TGTGCCAGCAGCTCCCAGGGGGCCCTCTACGAGCAGTACTTC. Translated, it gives CASSSQGALYEQYF.